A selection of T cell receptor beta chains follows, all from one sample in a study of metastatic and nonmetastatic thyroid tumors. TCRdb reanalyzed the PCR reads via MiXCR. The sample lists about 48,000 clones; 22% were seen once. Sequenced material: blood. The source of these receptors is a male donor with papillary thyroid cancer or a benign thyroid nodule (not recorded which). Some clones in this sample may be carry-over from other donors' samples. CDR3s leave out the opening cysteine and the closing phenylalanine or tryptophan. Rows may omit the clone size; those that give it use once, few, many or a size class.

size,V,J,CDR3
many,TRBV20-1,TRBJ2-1,SARDQPSYNEQF
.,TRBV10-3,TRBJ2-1,AIKDRSSYNEQF
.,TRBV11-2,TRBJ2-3,ASSLDQTSTDTQY
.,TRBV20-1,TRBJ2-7,SARDPAGVSYEQY
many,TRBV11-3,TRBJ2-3,ASSLAGGAGDTQY
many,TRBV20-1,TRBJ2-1,SASWFSGGRGQF
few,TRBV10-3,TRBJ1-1,AISGDRVTEAF
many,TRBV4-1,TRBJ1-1,ASSQDRTGGENTEAF
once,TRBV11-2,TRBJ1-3,ASSSHEGYSGNTIY
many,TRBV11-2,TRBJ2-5,ASSLEDPYQETQY